Below, 30 T cell receptor beta chains from the same sample are listed, as sequenced in a study of cytomegalovirus exposure and HLA in healthy donors. Primers included in the PCR were 60 Vbeta and 13 Jbeta primers. Produced via immunoSEQ multiplex PCR; TCRdb's table is partial and in-frame only. The table records about 110,000 clones, around 84% of them present only once. The sequenced sample consisted of PBMCs. The source is a man aged 25-45 years in good health and CMV-seronegative.

The chain links TRBV6-5 to TRBJ2-3; TRBD2 matches 8 bases. This CDR3 has 15 amino acids. Germline lookup yields CDR1 MNHEY and CDR2 SVGAGI. The ends lost 1 base at V and 5 bases at J; junction bases unmatched: 5. Written as DNA, the CDR3 is TGTGCCAGCAGTTACTATGGACTAGCCGGAGATACGCAGTATTTT. Residues: CASSYYGLAGDTQYF.

The rearrangement joins TRBV7-9 to TRBJ2-2; 7 bases agree with TRBD1. V dropped 4 bases and J dropped 0; count of bases not matched to a gene: 5. CDR1 and CDR2 (germline): SEHNR, FQNEAQ (reference sequence). This CDR3 spans 16 amino acids. CDR3 sequence reads: CASSYGQEANTGELFF. Here the CDR3 DNA reads TGTGCCAGCAGCTACGGACAGGAAGCGAACACCGGGGAGCTGTTTTTT.

The chain uses TRBV27 and TRBJ2-3, with D perhaps TRBD2 (5 bases). V gave up 4 bases and J gave up 1 base, with 12 bases separating them. This CDR3 spans 15 amino acids. Germline V gene lookup returns CDR1 MNHEY and CDR2 SMNVEV (reference sequence). Here the CDR3 DNA reads TGTGCCAGCAGTTCACTAGGTGCAGGCACAGATACGCAGTATTTT. Its protein product is CASSSLGAGTDTQYF.

The V and J genes are TRBV27 and TRBJ2-7; 7 bases match TRBD1. The germline CDR1 and CDR2 sequences are MNHEY and SMNVEV (reference sequence). This CDR3 has 14 amino acids. Germline trimming cut 5 bases from V and 2 bases from J; bases unmatched to any gene: 6. The CDR3 spells CASSPRDRPYEQYF. The CDR3 region has the DNA TGTGCCAGCAGTCCACGGGACAGACCCTACGAGCAGTACTTC.

The genes are TRBV5-1 and TRBJ1-2; D is unclear. The CDR3 runs to 12 residues. Germline V gives CDR1 SGHRS, CDR2 YFSETQ. Trimming stripped 2 bases from V and 5 bases from J, with 7 bases between. CDR3 sequence (DNA): TGCGCCAGCAGCTTCGGGGATTATGGCTACACCTTC. It codes for CASSFGDYGYTF.

The chain is built from TRBV19 and TRBJ2-3; D remains unclear. This CDR3 is built from 15 residues. CDR1 is LNHDA, CDR2 SQIVND, per germline (reference sequence). V dropped 3 bases and J dropped 5 bases, with 15 bases sitting between them. CDR3 region: CASSILNGSIDTQYF. CDR3 nucleotides: TGTGCCAGTAGTATCTTAAACGGGTCTATAGATACGCAGTATTTT.

The rearrangement uses TRBV2 and TRBJ1-1, with 8 bases fitting TRBD1. Germline loops: CDR1 SNHLY, CDR2 FYNNEI. This CDR3 is 15 amino acids long. Losses at the gene ends were 4 bases for V and 2 bases for J; bases not matched to a gene: 6. The CDR3 sequence is CASSARGQVNTEAFF. CDR3 DNA: TGTGCCAGCAGTGCAAGGGGACAGGTCAACACTGAAGCTTTCTTT. Using reference TRBV2 and TRBJ1-1 for the parts outside the CDR3, the full variable domain is EPEVTQTPSHQVTQMGQEVILRCVPISNHLYFYWYRQILGQKVEFLVSFYNNEISEKSEIFDDQFSVERPDGSNFTLKIRSTKLEDSAMYFCASSARGQVNTEAFFGQGTRLTVV.

The V call is TRBV27, the J call TRBJ2-7; the match to TRBD2 covers 8 bases. Germline V CDR1 and CDR2: MNHEY, SMNVEV (reference sequence). V was pared by 3 bases and J by 2 bases, with 3 bases of the junction left unmatched. The CDR3 loop spans 14 amino acids. CDR3 in amino acids: CASSFRGLAYEQYF. CDR3 DNA: TGTGCCAGCAGTTTTCGGGGACTAGCCTACGAGCAGTACTTC.

The chain combines TRBV7-2 with TRBJ1-2, with TRBD1 matching 7 bases. Germline V gene lookup returns CDR1 SGHTA and CDR2 FQGNSA. V lost 0 bases to trimming and J lost 9 bases; unmatched junction nucleotides: 10. The CDR3 is 15 residues long. The CDR3 region is CASSLASGTVDSYTF. The CDR3 DNA follows: TGTGCCAGCAGCTTAGCCTCCGGGACAGTGGATAGCTACACCTTC.

The gene calls are TRBV7-2 and TRBJ1-3; 8 nucleotides agree with TRBD1. The V and J ends lost 4 bases and 0 bases, in that order; junction bases with no gene match: 5. Germline lookup yields CDR1 SGHTA and CDR2 FQGNSA. The length of the CDR3 is 16 residues. The CDR3 sequence is CASSSNRGFSGNTIYF. The CDR3 nucleotides read TGTGCCAGCAGCTCGAACAGGGGGTTCTCTGGAAACACCATATATTTT.

As to this clone: At one of its ends the junction is not consistent with the germline gene, which may arise from a read error. The chain carries TRBV29-1 and TRBJ2-3; TRBD2 matches 7 bases. The CDR3 totals 11 residues. Germline V lookup: CDR1 SQVTM, CDR2 ANQGSEA. This CDR3 reads CSVDSGRERLF. As DNA, the CDR3 is TGCAGCGTTGATAGTGGGAGGGAGAGACTTTTT.

A single count supports this clone. The chain has TRBV7-9 and TRBJ1-1; D gene uncertain. V was shortened by 5 bases and J by 7 bases, with 8 bases between the two germline ends. The CDR3 length is 11 residues. CDR1 SEHNR and CDR2 FQNEAQ come from the germline V gene (reference sequence). DNA for the CDR3: TGTGCCAGCAGCGAATATAGTGAAGCTTTCTTT. Encoded protein: CASSEYSEAFF.

V is TRBV7-2 and J is TRBJ1-3, with D possibly being TRBD1 (6 bases). Germline CDR1 and CDR2: SGHTA and FQGNSA. V was trimmed by 5 bases and J by 0 bases, leaving 11 bases between them. CDR3 length equals 15 residues. DNA of the CDR3: TGTGCCAGCAGCCCTCAGGGGACCTCTGGAAACACCATATATTTT. It codes for CASSPQGTSGNTIYF.

V is TRBV27 and J is TRBJ2-1; 8 positions match TRBD1. The ends lost 6 bases at V and 0 bases at J; junction bases unmatched: 13. Germline V CDR1 and CDR2: MNHEY, SMNVEV (reference sequence). The CDR3 has 18 amino acids. CDR3 loop: CASSPSFQGAYSYNEQFF. DNA of the CDR3: TGTGCCAGCAGCCCGTCCTTTCAGGGGGCCTACTCCTACAATGAGCAGTTCTTC.

The rearrangement joins TRBV28 to TRBJ2-5, with D possibly matching TRBD1 (6 bases). The germline V gene has CDR1 MDHEN and CDR2 SYDVKM. Deletions cut 1 base from V and 5 bases from J, with 11 bases between. The CDR3 has 14 residues. The CDR3 sequence is CASSLYRVPETQYF. CDR3 DNA: TGTGCCAGCAGTTTATACAGGGTTCCGGAGACCCAGTACTTC.

This clone has only one observation. The rearrangement joins TRBV7-9 to TRBJ2-7; no firm D call. The germline gives CDR1 SEHNR, CDR2 FQNEAQ (reference sequence). CDR3 size: 13 residues. V was trimmed by 1 base and J by 9 bases, leaving 13 bases between them. CDR3 region: CASSLGAEPGQYF. The CDR3 coding sequence is TGTGCCAGCAGCTTAGGTGCGGAGCCCGGGCAGTACTTC. The variable domain in full, with the rest retrieved from reference TRBV7-9 and TRBJ2-7, is DTGVSQNPRHKITKRGQNVTFRCDPISEHNRLYWYRQTLGQGPEFLTYFQNEAQLEKSRLLSDRFSAERPKGSFSTLEIQRTEQGDSAMYLCASSLGAEPGQYFGPGTRLTVT.

The chain employs TRBV7-8 and TRBJ2-2; TRBD1 might be the D (5 bases). Germline-derived CDR1 and CDR2 are SGHVS and FQNEAQ. CDR3 length: 15 residues. Between the trimmed V and J ends, which lost 3 bases and 1 base, there was a span of 9 bases. The CDR3 sequence is CASSLEGQNTGELFF. In DNA, the CDR3 is TGTGCCAGCAGCTTGGAAGGACAGAACACCGGGGAGCTGTTTTTT.

The rearrangement uses TRBV6-5 and TRBJ1-5; possible D gene TRBD1, 6 bases. Deletions cut 5 bases from V and 3 bases from J, with 14 bases between. The CDR3 totals 15 residues. The germline V gene encodes CDR1 MNHEY and CDR2 SVGAGI. CDR3: CASSANRDHNQPQHF. The CDR3, as DNA: TGTGCCAGCAGTGCCAACAGGGATCACAATCAGCCCCAGCATTTT.

This clone was picked up one time. The chain uses TRBV9 and TRBJ2-2; D is unclear. Germline V gene lookup returns CDR1 SGDLS and CDR2 YYNGEE. The CDR3 covers 14 residues. Trimming shortened V by 4 bases and J by 4 bases, and 11 bases separated the two germline ends. The CDR3 region is CASSRSGRTGELFF. CDR3 DNA: TGTGCCAGCAGCCGAAGTGGGCGCACCGGGGAGCTGTTTTTT.

The V gene is TRBV11-2, the J gene TRBJ2-5, with a weak D call TRBD1 (8 bases). CDR1 is SGHAT and CDR2 is FQNNGV in the germline V gene. This CDR3 has 16 residues. V dropped 5 bases and J dropped 7 bases, with 23 bases sitting between them. The CDR3 DNA follows: TGTGCCAGCAGCCCAGGGGGAGGGACAGGATCCATGACCCAGTACTTC. Residues: CASSPGGGTGSMTQYF.

This rearrangement joins TRBV28 to TRBJ2-2; 8 bases match TRBD1. Losses at the gene ends were 8 bases for V and 2 bases for J; bases not matched to a gene: 7. This CDR3 is 15 amino acids long. Germline V gives CDR1 MDHEN, CDR2 SYDVKM. For the CDR3, the DNA is TGTGCCAGCCCCAAGCAGGGGGCAAACACCGGGGAGCTGTTTTTT. This codes for CASPKQGANTGELFF.

This clone was found a few times. The J gene is TRBJ1-2, the V gene TRBV5-4; TRBD1 matches 7 bases. The CDR3 covers 15 residues. Trimming cost V 3 bases and J 0 bases; bases outside gene matches: 5. CDR1 is SGHNT and CDR2 is YYREEE in the germline V gene (reference sequence). This CDR3 reads CASSSGTVTNYGYTF. The CDR3 nucleotides are TGTGCCAGCAGCTCCGGGACAGTCACTAACTATGGCTACACCTTC.

J is TRBJ1-2 and V is TRBV5-6; TRBD1 matches 12 bases. The germline V gene has CDR1 SGHDT and CDR2 YYEEEE. The CDR3 contains 15 residues. V lost 4 bases and J lost 7; bases outside the gene matches: 8. CDR3 DNA sequence: TGTGCCAGCAGCGGGATGGGGACAGGGGGCTTTGGCTACACCTTC. Translating gives CASSGMGTGGFGYTF.

This chain connects TRBV7-2 to TRBJ1-2; 10 bases are a match to TRBD1. This CDR3 comprises 14 residues. The junction had 1 base not matched to a gene; V was cut back by 3 bases and J by 3 bases. Germline-derived CDR1 and CDR2 are SGHTA and FQGNSA. This CDR3 reads CASSFGTGDYGYTF. The CDR3 DNA reads as TGTGCCAGCAGCTTTGGGACAGGGGACTATGGCTACACCTTC. The full variable domain, with the rest looked up from reference TRBV7-2 and TRBJ1-2, is GAGVSQSPSNKVTEKGKDVELRCDPISGHTALYWYRQSLGQGLEFLIYFQGNSAPDKSGLPSDRFSAERTGGSVSTLTIQRTQQEDSAVYLCASSFGTGDYGYTFGSGTRLTVV.

V gene TRBV7-2 combines with J gene TRBJ2-1; TRBD1 matches 7 bases. This CDR3 comprises 16 residues. CDR1 and CDR2 (germline): SGHTA, FQGNSA. The V and J ends lost 6 bases and 6 bases, in that order; junction bases with no gene match: 14. The CDR3 DNA is TGTGCCAGCAGTTCACTCCCCGACAGGGTACTCAATGAGCAGTTCTTC. This encodes CASSSLPDRVLNEQFF.

The chain combines TRBV11-2 with TRBJ1-2; D not certain. Trimming took off 4 bases at V and 4 bases at J, with 13 bases between the two ends. Germline CDR1 reads SGHAT; CDR2 reads FQNNGV. This CDR3 is 14 amino acids long. The CDR3 DNA reads as TGTGCCAGCAGCTCAACGCGGCAGTTCTATGGCTACACCTTC. Translation gives CASSSTRQFYGYTF.

The chain uses TRBV27 and TRBJ2-7; 10 bases are a match to TRBD2. This CDR3 is 17 amino acids long. V shed 5 bases and J 1 base; nucleotides not matched to a gene: 11. CDR1 and CDR2 from the germline V gene are MNHEY and SMNVEV (reference sequence). In DNA form, the CDR3 reads TGTGCCAGCAGTATTTACCCGGGACTAGCGCCTTCCTACGAGCAGTACTTC. Its translation: CASSIYPGLAPSYEQYF.

The chain recombines TRBV2 with TRBJ1-1, with D uncertain. CDR3 length: 14 amino acids. The V end lost 3 bases, the J end lost 3 bases, and 11 bases lay between the germline ends. Germline loops: CDR1 SNHLY, CDR2 FYNNEI. The CDR3 spells CASSDGIRDTEAFF. CDR3 DNA sequence: TGTGCCAGCAGTGACGGGATTCGAGACACTGAAGCTTTCTTT.

The V call is TRBV28, the J call TRBJ1-1; D not certain. Looked up from germline, CDR1 is MDHEN and CDR2 is SYDVKM. The CDR3 contains 15 residues. V was pared by 3 bases and J by 1 base, with 12 bases between. For the CDR3, the DNA is TGTGCCAGCAGTTTTGTCAGGAGGGAGAACACTGAAGCTTTCTTT. This sequence encodes CASSFVRRENTEAFF.

The chain joins TRBV9 to TRBJ2-5, with a weak D call TRBD1 (6 bases). Trimming removed 4 bases at V and 4 bases at J, with 14 bases between. Germline V gene lookup returns CDR1 SGDLS and CDR2 YYNGEE. The CDR3 covers 14 residues. The CDR3 sequence: CASSRGGEGETQYF. DNA of the CDR3: TGTGCCAGCAGCCGAGGGGGAGAGGGAGAGACCCAGTACTTC. The entire variable domain, with the rest obtained from reference TRBV9 and TRBJ2-5, is as follows: DSGVTQTPKHLITATGQRVTLRCSPRSGDLSVYWYQQSLDQGLQFLIQYYNGEERAKGNILERFSAQQFPDLHSELNLSSLELGDSALYFCASSRGGEGETQYFGPGTRLLVL.